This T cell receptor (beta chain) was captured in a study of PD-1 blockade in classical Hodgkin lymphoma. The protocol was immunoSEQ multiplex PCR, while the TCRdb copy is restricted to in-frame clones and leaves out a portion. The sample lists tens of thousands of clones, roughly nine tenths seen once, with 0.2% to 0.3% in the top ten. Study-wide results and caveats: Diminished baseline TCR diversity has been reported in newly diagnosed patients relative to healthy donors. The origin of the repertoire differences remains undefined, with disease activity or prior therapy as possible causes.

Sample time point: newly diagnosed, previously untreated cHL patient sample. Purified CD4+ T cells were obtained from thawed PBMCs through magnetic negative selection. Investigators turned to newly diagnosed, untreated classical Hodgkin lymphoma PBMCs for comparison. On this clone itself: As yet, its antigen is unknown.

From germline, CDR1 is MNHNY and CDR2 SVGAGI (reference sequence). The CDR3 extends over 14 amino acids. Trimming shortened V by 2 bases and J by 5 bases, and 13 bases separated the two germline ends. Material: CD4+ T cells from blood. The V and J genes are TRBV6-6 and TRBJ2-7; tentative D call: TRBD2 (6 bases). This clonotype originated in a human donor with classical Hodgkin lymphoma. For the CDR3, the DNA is TGTGCCAGCAGTTACAACGGCGGGGCGGACGAGCAGTACTTC. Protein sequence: CASSYNGGADEQYF.